The 29 T cell receptor beta chains below come from one sample, sequenced in a study of T-cell memory formation after mild COVID-19. Using its own MiXCR run on the 5' RACE reads, TCRdb lists one record per CDR3 protein. The repertoire holds approximately 150,000 distinct CDR3 sequences, with roughly 6.2% as singletons. Sample: PBMCs or a T cell subset sorted from them (not recorded which). The receptors were sampled from an adult woman who had mild COVID-19 (a few samples of this study predate the infection). Cell type and time point are not known.

The chain combines TRBV18 with TRBJ2-5; D perhaps matches TRBD2 (5 bases). The germline CDR1 and CDR2 sequences are KGHSH and LQKENI. CDR3 length: 15 residues. Trimming left V 3 bases short and J 3 bases short, with 14 bases between. The CDR3 coding sequence is TGTGCCAGCTCACCCCCCAAGACTACTGAAGAGACCCAGTACTTC. This gives the protein CASSPPKTTEETQYF.

The rearrangement joins TRBV29-1 to TRBJ2-1; 12 bases fit TRBD2. CDR1 is SQVTM and CDR2 is ANQGSEA in the germline V gene. V was pared by 3 bases and J by 7 bases, with 4 bases of the junction left unmatched. The CDR3 covers 14 residues. The CDR3 protein is CSVERLAGANEQFF. CDR3 sequence (DNA): TGCAGCGTTGAGAGACTAGCGGGAGCTAATGAGCAGTTCTTC.

This clonotype has a count of ten or more. This chain connects TRBV9 to TRBJ1-1; TRBD1 might be the D (6 bases). The CDR3 totals 15 residues. V gave up 0 bases and J gave up 1 base, with 10 bases separating them. The germline CDR1 and CDR2 sequences are SGDLS and YYNGEE. CDR3 sequence reads: CASSVVDRQNTEAFF. The CDR3 DNA reads TGTGCCAGCAGCGTAGTGGACAGACAGAACACTGAAGCTTTCTTT.

The rearrangement joins TRBV27 to TRBJ2-7; no clear D gene. Germline values: CDR1 MNHEY, CDR2 SMNVEV (reference sequence). V dropped 6 bases and J dropped 1 base, with 10 bases sitting between them. The CDR3 has 13 amino acids. The CDR3 DNA reads TGTGCCAGCAGCCATGGGCCGTCCTACGAGCAGTACTTC. Residues: CASSHGPSYEQYF.

The chain uses TRBV6-6 and TRBJ2-1; perhaps TRBD2 as D (5 bases). The germline gives CDR1 MNHNY, CDR2 SVGAGI (reference sequence). The ends were cut back, 2 bases at V and 5 bases at J, with 7 bases in the middle. The CDR3 loop spans 13 amino acids. The CDR3 sequence: CASSYDYNNEQFF. The CDR3 region has the DNA TGTGCCAGCAGTTACGACTACAACAATGAGCAGTTCTTC.

This clonotype was picked up many times. The chain has TRBV7-3 and TRBJ2-3, with TRBD2 matching 7 bases. Germline-derived CDR1 and CDR2 are SGHTA and FQGTGA. V lost 3 bases, J lost 4 bases, and 10 bases stayed unmatched. The CDR3 totals 16 residues. CDR3 sequence (DNA): TGTGCCAGCAGCTTGACCGGACTAGGTGCCGCAGATACGCAGTATTTT. Translating gives CASSLTGLGAADTQYF. Drawing the rest from reference TRBV7-3 and TRBJ2-3, the complete variable domain is GAGVSQTPSNKVTEKGKYVELRCDPISGHTALYWYRQSLGQGPEFLIYFQGTGAADDSGLPNDRFFAVRPEGSVSTLKIQRTERGDSAVYLCASSLTGLGAADTQYFGPGTRLTVL.

This clonotype has a count of ten or more. One junction end does not reproduce the germline sequence, and a read error may be involved. The gene calls are TRBV20-1 and TRBJ1-2, with D perhaps TRBD1 (5 bases). The CDR3 is made up of 12 amino acids. Germline lookup yields CDR1 DFQATT and CDR2 SNEGSKA (reference sequence). The CDR3 is CSAPWEAGRVPF. In nucleotides, the CDR3 is TGCAGTGCTCCTTGGGAGGCAGGGAGAGTCCCATTC.

This chain links TRBV24-1 with TRBJ1-2; 10 nucleotides agree with TRBD1. This CDR3 has 15 residues. V shed 7 bases, J shed 3 bases, and the junction held 7 bases outside the gene matches. From germline, CDR1 is KGHDR and CDR2 SFDVKD. The CDR3 region has the DNA TGTGCCACCAGCGGAACCGGGACAGGGGACTATGGCTACACCTTC. It specifies CATSGTGTGDYGYTF.

The rearrangement links TRBV29-1 to TRBJ2-5; 9 bases agree with TRBD1. The CDR3 extends over 13 amino acids. The germline V gene has CDR1 SQVTM and CDR2 ANQGSEA. V dropped 4 bases and J dropped 2; count of bases not matched to a gene: 2. The CDR3 sequence: CSVVTGGQETQYF. CDR3 DNA: TGCAGCGTTGTGACAGGGGGACAAGAGACCCAGTACTTC.

The chain joins TRBV3-1 to TRBJ1-4, with D hard to call. Germline CDR1 is LGHDT and CDR2 is YNNKEL (reference sequence). This CDR3 contains 13 residues. V was clipped by 11 bases and J by 7 bases, with 17 bases between them. CDR3 region: CAVRNRGSEKLFF. The CDR3 nucleotides are TGTGCCGTACGGAACAGAGGGAGTGAAAAACTGTTTTTT.

This clonotype was seen repeatedly, ten times or more. The chain employs TRBV4-3 and TRBJ2-1; 11 nucleotides agree with TRBD2. CDR1 and CDR2 (germline): LGHNA, YSLEER. The CDR3 consists of 14 residues. The V gene end was trimmed by 4 bases and the J gene end by 10 bases; junction bases not matched to a gene: 6. CDR3 sequence (DNA): TGCGCCAGCAGCCGAACGGGACTAGCGGCCGAGCAGTTCTTC. Translating it yields CASSRTGLAAEQFF.

This clonotype was seen repeatedly, ten times or more. V and J are TRBV7-2 and TRBJ2-1; 8 bases align to TRBD1. The CDR3 covers 15 residues. Trimming took 4 bases from V and 6 from J; bases not matched to a gene: 8. Looked up from germline, CDR1 is SGHTA and CDR2 is FQGNSA. The CDR3 loop is CASSSGQGRGNEQFF. The CDR3 DNA follows: TGTGCCAGCAGCTCTGGACAGGGACGGGGCAATGAGCAGTTCTTC.

This clonotype was detected a few times. The rearrangement joins TRBV7-2 to TRBJ1-6, with D perhaps matching TRBD1 (6 bases). This CDR3 region has 15 residues. Trimming removed 5 bases at V and 6 bases at J, with 14 bases between. In germline, CDR1 is SGHTA, CDR2 FQGNSA. DNA of the CDR3: TGTGCCAGCAGCCACCGTCAGGGGCTTAATTCACCCCTCCACTTT. Translating gives CASSHRQGLNSPLHF.

This clonotype was counted ten times or more. The V call is TRBV5-6, the J call TRBJ1-2; D ambiguous. CDR3 length: 15 residues. The V gene lost 0 bases and the J gene lost 7 bases, with 16 bases spanning the gap. CDR1 is SGHDT, CDR2 YYEEEE, per germline. CDR3 sequence: CASSLGEARNGGYTF. The CDR3 coding sequence is TGTGCCAGCAGCTTGGGGGAGGCGCGGAATGGTGGCTACACCTTC.

The chain combines TRBV7-2 with TRBJ2-1; D might be TRBD1 or TRBD2, each matching 6 bases. Trimming took 5 bases from V and 14 from J, leaving 16 bases between them. CDR1 and CDR2 from the germline V gene are SGHTA and FQGNSA. The CDR3 length is 12 residues. CDR3 residues: CASSRVLRGEFF. CDR3 DNA sequence: TGTGCCAGCAGCCGCGTGCTGAGGGGGGAGTTCTTC.

This clonotype occurred many times. This chain joins TRBV7-6 and TRBJ2-1; 7 nucleotides align to TRBD2. This CDR3 spans 16 amino acids. After removal of 7 bases from V and 7 bases from J, the junction contained 16 bases not matched to a gene. Germline CDR1 is SGHVS and CDR2 is FNYEAQ. The CDR3 DNA reads TGTGCCAGCACACCCGGCGATCGCGGGAGAACGAATGAGCAGTTCTTC. This translates into CASTPGDRGRTNEQFF.

Many counts were recorded for this clonotype. The chain carries TRBV5-1 and TRBJ1-2; the match to TRBD1 covers 7 bases. With 4 bases clipped from V and 8 bases from J, the junction kept 14 bases outside the gene matches. The CDR3 is 15 residues long. The germline V gene has CDR1 SGHRS and CDR2 YFSETQ. The CDR3 protein is CASSPGQTLNRGYTF. In DNA form, the CDR3 reads TGCGCCAGCAGCCCGGGACAGACCCTTAATCGGGGCTACACCTTC.

The rearrangement links TRBV29-1 to TRBJ1-2; D is possibly TRBD1 (6 bases). The CDR3 has 12 residues. Trimming stripped 4 bases from V and 5 bases from J, with 11 bases between. The germline gives CDR1 SQVTM, CDR2 ANQGSEA. DNA of the CDR3: TGCAGCGTTGGAGTTGGACAGTATGGCTACACCTTC. As protein: CSVGVGQYGYTF. The whole variable domain, remainder taken from reference TRBV29-1 and TRBJ1-2, is SAVISQKPSRDICQRGTSLTIQCQVDSQVTMMFWYRQQPGQSLTLIATANQGSEATYESGFVIDKFPISRPNLTFSTLTVSNMSPEDSSIYLCSVGVGQYGYTFGSGTRLTVV.

The V and J genes are TRBV25-1 and TRBJ2-2; D might be TRBD1 or TRBD2, each matching 5 bases. The CDR3 sequence is 16 residues long. V dropped 2 bases and J dropped 2 bases, with 12 bases sitting between them. Germline V CDR1 and CDR2: MGHDK, SYGVNS. This CDR3 is CASSERRGVNTGELFF. CDR3 nucleotides: TGTGCCAGCAGTGAACGGCGAGGGGTCAACACCGGGGAGCTGTTTTTT.

The CDR3 is CASSLALRDSSYEQYF. The DNA of the CDR3 is TGTGCCAGCAGCTTAGCTTTACGGGACAGCTCCTACGAGCAGTACTTC. The V gene is TRBV7-9, the J gene TRBJ2-7; the match to TRBD1 covers 7 bases. V was clipped by 0 bases and J by 0 bases; unmatched bases: 5. Germline CDR1 and CDR2: SEHNR and FQNEAQ (reference sequence). This CDR3 comprises 16 residues.

This clonotype has ten or more counts. V and J are TRBV5-1 and TRBJ1-1; 8 bases match TRBD1. The CDR3 is 18 residues long. V gave up 0 bases and J gave up 7 bases; unmatched junction bases: 17. Germline values: CDR1 SGHRS, CDR2 YFSETQ. The CDR3 DNA reads TGCGCCAGCAGCTTGGACTACCTTGCAGACAGGGGATTCGGTGAAGCTTTCTTT. Its translation is CASSLDYLADRGFGEAFF.

In its sample, this clonotype was seen many times. V gene TRBV5-4 combines with J gene TRBJ1-1; D remains ambiguous. The CDR3 spans 15 residues. In germline, CDR1 is SGHNT, CDR2 YYREEE (reference sequence). V was trimmed by 4 bases and J by 0 bases, leaving 13 bases between them. The CDR3 spells CASSHSAGLNTEAFF. For the CDR3, the DNA is TGTGCCAGCAGCCACAGCGCGGGCCTGAACACTGAAGCTTTCTTT.

This clonotype came up a few times. The chain links TRBV19 to TRBJ2-1; 11 nucleotides align to TRBD2. The CDR3 runs to 17 residues. V lost 8 bases, J lost 0 bases, and 9 bases stayed unmatched. Germline V CDR1 and CDR2: LNHDA, SQIVND (reference sequence). The CDR3 nucleotides read TGTGCCAGTCGGCTAGCGGGAGGATCAAGCTCCTACAATGAGCAGTTCTTC. Encoded protein: CASRLAGGSSSYNEQFF. The whole variable domain, filled in from reference TRBV19 and TRBJ2-1, reads DGGITQSPKYLFRKEGQNVTLSCEQNLNHDAMYWYRQDPGQGLRLIYYSQIVNDFQKGDIAEGYSVSREKKESFPLTVTSAQKNPTAFYLCASRLAGGSSSYNEQFFGPGTRLTVL.

The sample holds a few counts of this clonotype. The chain's CDR3 is CASSPSPRSDTQYF. CDR3 in DNA: TGTGCCAGCAGCCCCTCTCCCCGGTCAGATACGCAGTATTTT. The rearrangement uses TRBV4-2 and TRBJ2-3; no definite D call. Germline assignment: CDR1 LGHNA and CDR2 YNFKEQ. The CDR3 totals 14 residues. V was clipped by 4 bases and J by 4 bases, with 12 bases between them.

Worth noting for this clonotype: This may be a read error: a much more frequent sequence differs by one nucleotide. The gene calls are TRBV12-3 or TRBV12-4 and TRBJ1-1; TRBD1 agrees at 9 bases. Unmatched junction bases numbered 8, after V lost 10 bases and J lost 8 bases. The CDR3 length is 12 residues. The CDR3 protein is CAISSTGGEAFF. The CDR3 bases are TGTGCCATCAGCTCAACAGGGGGCGAAGCTTTCTTT.

This clonotype was counted many times. This chain joins TRBV5-8 and TRBJ2-5, with TRBD2 matching over 10 bases. This CDR3 comprises 15 residues. V was clipped by 4 bases and J by 2 bases; unmatched bases: 5. Germline V lookup: CDR1 SGHTS, CDR2 YDEGEE. The CDR3 reads CASSARTSGQETQYF. The CDR3 DNA is TGTGCCAGCAGCGCAAGGACTAGCGGTCAAGAGACCCAGTACTTC.

This clonotype was seen more than once but under ten times. The chain employs TRBV29-1 and TRBJ1-5; the D gene is possibly TRBD1 (5 bases). The CDR3 runs to 13 residues. Germline values: CDR1 SQVTM, CDR2 ANQGSEA. Trimming shortened V by 6 bases and J by 5 bases, and 14 bases separated the two germline ends. CDR3 in amino acids: CSVGQGPDQPQHF. The CDR3 DNA reads as TGCAGCGTCGGACAAGGCCCCGATCAGCCCCAGCATTTT.

In its sample, this clonotype was seen many times. This chain connects TRBV7-3 to TRBJ2-2, with D possibly matching TRBD1 (5 bases). CDR1 and CDR2 from the germline V gene are SGHTA and FQGTGA. V shed 5 bases and J shed 1 base, with 8 bases lying between them. The CDR3 has 14 residues. The DNA of the CDR3 is TGTGCCAGCAGCAACGGACAGAACACCGGGGAGCTGTTTTTT. It codes for CASSNGQNTGELFF.

This clonotype was observed many times. The CDR3 protein is CASTRDSSYNEQFF. CDR3 sequence (DNA): TGTGCCAGTACTCGGGATAGCTCCTACAATGAGCAGTTCTTC. The V gene is TRBV19, the J gene TRBJ2-1; TRBD2 might be the D (5 bases). This CDR3 has 14 residues. Looked up from germline, CDR1 is LNHDA and CDR2 is SQIVND (reference sequence). Trimming shortened V by 7 bases and J by 0 bases, and 10 bases separated the two germline ends.